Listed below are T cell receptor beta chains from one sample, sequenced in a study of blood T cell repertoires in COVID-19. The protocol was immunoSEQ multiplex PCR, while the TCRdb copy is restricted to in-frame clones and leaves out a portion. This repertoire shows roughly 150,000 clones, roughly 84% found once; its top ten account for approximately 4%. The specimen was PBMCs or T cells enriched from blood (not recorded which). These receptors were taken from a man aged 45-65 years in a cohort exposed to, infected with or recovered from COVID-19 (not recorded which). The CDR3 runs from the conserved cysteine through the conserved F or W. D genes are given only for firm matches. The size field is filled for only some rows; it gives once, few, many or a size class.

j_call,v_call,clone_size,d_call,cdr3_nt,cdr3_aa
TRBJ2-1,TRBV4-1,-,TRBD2,TGCGCCAGCAGCCAAGCCCATAGCGGGAGTATCCCCTACAATGAGCAGTTCTTC,CASSQAHSGSIPYNEQFF
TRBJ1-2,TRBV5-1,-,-,TGCGCCAGCAGCTCGGAGGGTTTGGTTAACTATGGCTACACCTTC,CASSSEGLVNYGYTF
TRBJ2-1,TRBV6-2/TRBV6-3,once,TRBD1,TGTGCCAGCAGTTTCCGGGACAGTTTCTTCAATGAGCAGTTCTTC,CASSFRDSFFNEQFF
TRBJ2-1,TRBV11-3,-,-,TGTGCCAGCAGCTCCTACCCGGGGTCCTACAATGAGCAGTTCTTC,CASSSYPGSYNEQFF
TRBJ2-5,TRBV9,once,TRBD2,TGTGCCAGCTCTGGCGGGGGGTTACAAGAGACCCAGTACTTC,CASSGGGLQETQYF
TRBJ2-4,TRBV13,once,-,TGTGCCAGCAGCCCGGAGGGGGGGGACATTCAGTACTTC,CASSPEGGDIQYF
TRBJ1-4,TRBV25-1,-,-,TGTGCCAGCAGTGATACAATATCACCTAGTCCCGAAAAACTGTTTTTT,CASSDTISPSPEKLFF
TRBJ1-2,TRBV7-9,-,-,TGTGCCAGCAGCTTAGGCGGATTCTATGGCTACACCTTC,CASSLGGFYGYTF
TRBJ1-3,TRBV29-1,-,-,TGCAGCGTACAGGACACTGGAAACACCATATATTTT,CSVQDTGNTIYF
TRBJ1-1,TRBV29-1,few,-,TGCAGCGTTTACAGTTGGAACACTGAAGCTTTCTTT,CSVYSWNTEAFF
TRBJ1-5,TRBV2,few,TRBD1,TGTGCCAGCACCGAGATGCAGGGGGCCCAGCATTTT,CASTEMQGAQHF
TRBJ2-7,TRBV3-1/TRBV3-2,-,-,TGTGCCAGCCTTTTCTTGAAGGGGGGGGGCGGCTACGAGCAGTACTTC,CASLFLKGGGGYEQYF
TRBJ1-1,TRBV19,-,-,TGTGCCAGTAGTATAACCCGCTATACTGAAGCTTTCTTT,CASSITRYTEAFF
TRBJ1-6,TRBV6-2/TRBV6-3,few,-,TGTGCCAGCGGCCGGGAGACGGGTCGAACACCCCTCCACTTT,CASGRETGRTPLHF
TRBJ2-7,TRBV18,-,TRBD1,TGTGCCAGCTCACGAACAGGGGGCGCAGGGATATCCTACGAGCAGTCTTTACCGAAGTACTTC,CASSRTGGAGISYEQSLPKYF
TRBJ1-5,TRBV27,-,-,TGTGCCAGCAGTTTAAGCGGGGCTAGTCAGCCCCAGCATTTT,CASSLSGASQPQHF
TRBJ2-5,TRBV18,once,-,TGTGCCAGCTCACCAAGTCCGGGAGTAACCAGAGAGACCCAGTACTTC,CASSPSPGVTRETQYF
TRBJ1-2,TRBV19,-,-,TGTGCCAGTAGTATATTCGGGGACATAGGAGGCTACACCTTC,CASSIFGDIGGYTF
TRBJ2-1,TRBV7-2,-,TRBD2,TGTGCCAGCAGGGGAGCGGGGGGCTCCTACAATGAGCAGTTCTTC,CASRGAGGSYNEQFF
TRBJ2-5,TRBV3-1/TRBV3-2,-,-,TGTGCCAGCAGCCAGGACTACAGGGGAGGTGGGACCCAGTACTTC,CASSQDYRGGGTQYF
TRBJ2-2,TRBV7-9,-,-,TGTGCCAGCAGCATATCGAACACCGGGGAGCTGTTTTTT,CASSISNTGELFF
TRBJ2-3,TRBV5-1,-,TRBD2,TGCGCCAGCAGCACCGGGACTAGCGGGACTTCAGATACGCAGTATTTT,CASSTGTSGTSDTQYF
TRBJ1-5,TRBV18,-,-,TGTGCCAGCTCACCGCAGGGATTTAGCAATCAGCCCCAGCATTTT,CASSPQGFSNQPQHF
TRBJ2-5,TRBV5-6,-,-,TGTGCCAGCAGCACGGGACTGATGCAAGAGACCCAGTACTTC,CASSTGLMQETQYF
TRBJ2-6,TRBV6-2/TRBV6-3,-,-,TGTGCCAGCAGCCCACAGCACTCTGGGGCCAACGTCCTGACTTTC,CASSPQHSGANVLTF
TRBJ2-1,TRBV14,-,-,TGTGCCAGCAGCCAAGCAAAGTGGGTCGGGGAGCAGTTCTTC,CASSQAKWVGEQFF
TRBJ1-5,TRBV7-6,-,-,TGTGCCAGCAGCTTATACAATCAGCCCCAGCATTTT,CASSLYNQPQHF
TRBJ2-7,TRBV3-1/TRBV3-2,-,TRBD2,TGTGCCAGCAGCCTAGCGGGGGGCTACGAGCAGTACTTC,CASSLAGGYEQYF
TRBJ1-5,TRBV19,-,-,TGTGCCAGTAGTCCCTCGGACCTCGGGATTAATCAGCCCCAGCATTTT,CASSPSDLGINQPQHF
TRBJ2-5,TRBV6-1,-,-,TGTGCCAGCAGTGAACAGGGCGGAGAGACCCAGTACTTC,CASSEQGGETQYF
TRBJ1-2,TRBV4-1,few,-,TGCGCCAGCAGTCGAATTTCGTCCGGGACTAACTATGGCTACACCTTC,CASSRISSGTNYGYTF
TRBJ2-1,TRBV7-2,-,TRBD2,TGTGCCAGCAGCTTAGGGTCTAGCGGATACAATGAGCAGTTCTTC,CASSLGSSGYNEQFF
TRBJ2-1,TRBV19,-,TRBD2,TGTGCCACAACACGGGGGGCCTACAATGAGCAGTTCTTC,CATTRGAYNEQFF
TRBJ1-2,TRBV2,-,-,TGTGCCAGCAGTCCCCAGGTAGCTAACTATGGCTACACCTTC,CASSPQVANYGYTF
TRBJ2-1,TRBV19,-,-,TGTGCCAGTAGTATAGACCTGGGGGGCTACAATGAGCAGTTCTTC,CASSIDLGGYNEQFF
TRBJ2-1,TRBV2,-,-,TGTGCCAGCAGTAGAGCGGGCTACAATGAGCAGTTCTTC,CASSRAGYNEQFF
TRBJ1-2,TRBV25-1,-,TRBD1,TGTGCCAGCAGTGAAGTCCAGGGGGCGCCCAACTATGGCTACACCTTC,CASSEVQGAPNYGYTF
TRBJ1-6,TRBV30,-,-,TGTGCCTGGAATCTGAGGGCTCCCTCGGAATCACCCCTCCACTTT,CAWNLRAPSESPLHF
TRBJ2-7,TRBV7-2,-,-,TGTGCCAGCAGCCTCCTCTTGGGACTTCGCTACGAGCAGTACTTC,CASSLLLGLRYEQYF
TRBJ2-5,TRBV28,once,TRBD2,TGTGCCAGCAGTTTAACAGCGGGAGTAGGGGGAGAGACCCAGTACTTC,CASSLTAGVGGETQYF
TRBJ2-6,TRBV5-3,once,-,TGTGCCAGAAGGAGCCCACGTCCTGGGCTTCAGGGGGCCAACGTCCTGACTTTC,CARRSPRPGLQGANVLTF
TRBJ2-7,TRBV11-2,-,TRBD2,TGTGCCAGCAGCTCCATCCAACTAGCGGGAGTCGAGCAGTACTTC,CASSSIQLAGVEQYF
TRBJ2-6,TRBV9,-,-,TGTGCCAGCAGCGTAGTATTTGGCGGGGCCAACGTCCTGACTTTC,CASSVVFGGANVLTF
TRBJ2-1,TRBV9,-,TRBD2,TGTGCCAGCAGCGTAGAATGGGCTAGCGGGGGGTACAATGAGCAGTTCTTC,CASSVEWASGGYNEQFF
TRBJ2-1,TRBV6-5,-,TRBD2,TGTGCCAGCAGACCAGGACTAGCGGGGGCCGGGGAGCAGTTCTTC,CASRPGLAGAGEQFF
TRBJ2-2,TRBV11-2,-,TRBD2,TGTGCCAGCAGCTCGATAAGTAGAGCGGGGGGCGGCACCGGGGAGCTGTTTTTT,CASSSISRAGGGTGELFF
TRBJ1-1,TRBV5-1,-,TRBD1,TGCGCCAGCAGCGGCGGAAGACAGGGCGGAAGGAACACTGAAGCTTTCTTT,CASSGGRQGGRNTEAFF
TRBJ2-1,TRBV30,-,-,TGTGCCTGGAGTGGACTTGAAAGCTCCTACAATGAGCAGTTCTTC,CAWSGLESSYNEQFF
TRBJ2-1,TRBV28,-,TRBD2,TGTGCCAGCACGAAACGCGGGAGCTACAATGAGCAGTTCTTC,CASTKRGSYNEQFF
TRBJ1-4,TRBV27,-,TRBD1,TGTGCCAGCAGGCTAAATCCGACAGGGTCTGAAAAACTGTTTTTT,CASRLNPTGSEKLFF
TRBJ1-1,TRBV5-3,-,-,TGTGCCAGAAGCCATGGACCTCAGGGGTTGGGATCTGAAGCTTTCTTT,CARSHGPQGLGSEAFF
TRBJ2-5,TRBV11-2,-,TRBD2,TGTGCCAGCAGCATCGGGACTAGCGGCCAAGAGACCCAGTACTTC,CASSIGTSGQETQYF
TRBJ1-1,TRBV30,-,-,TGTGCCTGGACTAAGAACACTGAAGCTTTCTTT,CAWTKNTEAFF
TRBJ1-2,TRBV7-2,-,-,TGTGCCAGCAGCTTAGAGGGGAGGGATGGCTACACCTTC,CASSLEGRDGYTF
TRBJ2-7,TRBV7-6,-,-,TGTGCCAGCAGCTTAGGGGGACTGGGCTCCTACGAGCAGTACTTC,CASSLGGLGSYEQYF